Following are 10 T cell receptor beta chains from one sample sequenced in a study of immune evolution from preneoplasia to lung adenocarcinoma. TCRdb's table, derived via immunoSEQ multiplex PCR, lists solely in-frame clones and lacks some. The sample yields 8,000 to 9,500 clones, about four fifths seen once. Sequencing used FFPE minimally invasive lung adenocarcinoma tissue. These receptors all stem from a person between 65 and 79 years old with lung adenocarcinoma.

V usage is TRBV10-2 and J usage is TRBJ1-5, with TRBD1 matching 9 bases. Germline assignment: CDR1 WSHSY and CDR2 SAAADI. This CDR3 contains 14 residues. V shed 8 bases, J shed 2 bases, and the junction held 4 bases outside the gene matches. The CDR3 region is CASATGGGNQPQHF. Written as DNA, the CDR3 is TGCGCCAGCGCCACAGGGGGCGGCAATCAGCCCCAGCATTTT.

The rearrangement links TRBV11-2 to TRBJ2-3, with D possibly matching TRBD2 (6 bases). This CDR3 is 12 amino acids long. CDR1 and CDR2 (germline): SGHAT, FQNNGV. Trimming took off 8 bases at V and 4 bases at J, with 10 bases between the two ends. CDR3 coding DNA: TGTGCCAGCGGGACTTCCCCAGATACGCAGTATTTT. It encodes CASGTSPDTQYF.

V gene TRBV7-2 combines with J gene TRBJ2-7, with unresolved D. The CDR3 is 12 amino acids. The V and J ends lost 2 bases and 10 bases respectively, with 12 bases between them. CDR1 and CDR2 (germline): SGHTA, FQGNSA. CDR3 amino acids: CASSLSTTEQYF. In DNA form, the CDR3 reads TGTGCCAGCAGCTTAAGCACCACGGAACAGTACTTC.

The chain links TRBV18 to TRBJ1-2; D remains ambiguous. V lost 2 bases to trimming and J lost 2 bases, with 6 bases between them. This CDR3 is built from 13 residues. Germline V gene lookup returns CDR1 KGHSH and CDR2 LQKENI. CDR3 nucleotide sequence: TGTGCCAGCTCACCAGACGGAAACTATGGCTACACCTTC. Translating it yields CASSPDGNYGYTF.

V is TRBV6-1 and J is TRBJ2-1; TRBD1 matches 10 bases. The CDR3 runs to 13 residues. Germline-derived CDR1 and CDR2 are MNHNS and SASEGT. V lost 11 bases and J lost 2; bases outside the gene matches: 3. CDR3 amino acids: CAGQGDPYNEQFF. DNA of the CDR3: TGTGCCGGACAGGGGGACCCCTACAATGAGCAGTTCTTC.

The chain links TRBV28 to TRBJ2-1; 15 nucleotides align to TRBD2. Germline-derived CDR1 and CDR2 are MDHEN and SYDVKM. V shed 0 bases, J shed 3 bases, and the junction held 0 bases outside the gene matches. This CDR3 is built from 17 residues. The CDR3 coding sequence is TGTGCCAGCAGTTTATGGGGACTAGCGGGAGGCTACAATGAGCAGTTCTTC. Its protein product is CASSLWGLAGGYNEQFF.

This clone was seen a few times. The rearrangement joins TRBV7-6 to TRBJ2-6; 10 bases are a match to TRBD1. J lost 1 base, V lost 3 bases, and 6 bases had no gene match. The CDR3 totals 18 residues. CDR1 and CDR2 (germline): SGHVS, FNYEAQ. Here the CDR3 reads CASSFETGGISGANVLTF. Written as DNA, the CDR3 is TGTGCCAGCAGCTTCGAGACAGGGGGCATATCTGGGGCCAACGTCCTGACTTTC.

The rearrangement uses TRBV9 and TRBJ1-2; D call uncertain. The CDR3 has 15 residues. CDR1 is SGDLS, CDR2 YYNGEE, per germline. V lost 4 bases, J lost 8 bases, and 21 bases lay in between. The CDR3 loop is CASSPSRAPGGGYTF. For the CDR3, the DNA is TGTGCCAGCAGCCCATCCCGGGCCCCTGGCGGCGGCTACACCTTC.

The chain recombines TRBV30 with TRBJ1-2, with TRBD1 as a possible D gene (5 bases). This CDR3 is built from 15 residues. Trimming pared 2 bases from V and 6 bases from J, leaving 19 bases between. Germline CDR1 and CDR2: GTSNPN and SVGIG (reference sequence). The CDR3 is CAWSSSGAGGDGYTF. The CDR3 region has the DNA TGTGCCTGGAGTTCCTCCGGGGCAGGTGGAGATGGCTACACCTTC.

The chain uses TRBV12-5 and TRBJ2-2; D is possibly TRBD1 (6 bases). Germline V lookup: CDR1 LGHNT, CDR2 FRNRAP. The V and J ends lost 0 bases and 2 bases respectively, with 10 bases between them. This CDR3 has 16 amino acids. CDR3 residues: CASGLVQGVNTGELFF. CDR3 nucleotide sequence: TGTGCTAGTGGTTTGGTACAGGGTGTCAACACCGGGGAGCTGTTTTTT.